This T cell receptor beta chain was observed in a study of T cells after yellow fever vaccination. As for the study in general: Those fractions that held only low numbers of cells were prepared using the SMART-Seq v4 Ultra Low Input RNA kit. Study-wide results and caveats: Peak timing came faster in the weaker secondary response, day 5 versus 15. Most clones from primary vaccination resurfaced after the booster (96% CD4, around 90% CD8).

To note about this clonotype: Its cognate antigen is unknown. A read error may produce the germline difference seen at one junction end.

TCRdb re-called the 5' RACE reads with MiXCR, one entry per CDR3 protein. The sample carries about 220,000 distinct CDR3 sequences, less than 7.5% recorded once. Germline CDR1 LGHDT, CDR2 YNNKEL (reference sequence). This CDR3 has 19 residues. The chain uses TRBV3-1 and TRBJ2-2; 8 bases fit TRBD2. This receptor was identified in a man aged 25-45 years who received the YFV17D yellow fever vaccine. The material was CD4+ T cells sorted from PBMCs, obtained on the day of the yellow fever booster vaccination. The CDR3 here is CATSEQIKTGLANTGELFF. DNA of the CDR3: TGTGCCACCAGCGAGCAAATCAAGACGGGACTAGCGAACACCGGGGAGCTGTTTTTT.